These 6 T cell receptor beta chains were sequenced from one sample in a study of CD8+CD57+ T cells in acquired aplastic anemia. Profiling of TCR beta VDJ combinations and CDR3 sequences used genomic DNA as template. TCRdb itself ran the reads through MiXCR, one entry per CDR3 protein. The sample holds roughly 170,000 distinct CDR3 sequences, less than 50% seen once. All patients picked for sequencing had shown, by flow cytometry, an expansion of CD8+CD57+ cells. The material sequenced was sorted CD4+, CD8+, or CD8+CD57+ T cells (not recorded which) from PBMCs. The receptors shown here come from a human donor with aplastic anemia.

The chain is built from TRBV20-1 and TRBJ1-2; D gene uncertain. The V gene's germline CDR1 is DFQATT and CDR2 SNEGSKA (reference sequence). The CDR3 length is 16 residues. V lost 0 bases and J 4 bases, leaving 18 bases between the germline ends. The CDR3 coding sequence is TGCAGTGCTAGAGATCGTCTGATGGCCACGGTCTATGGCTACACCTTC. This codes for CSARDRLMATVYGYTF.

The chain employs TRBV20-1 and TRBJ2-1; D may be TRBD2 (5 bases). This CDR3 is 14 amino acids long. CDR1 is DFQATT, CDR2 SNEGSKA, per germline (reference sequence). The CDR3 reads CSVRSGGSYNEQFF. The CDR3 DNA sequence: TGCAGCGTCCGGAGCGGTGGGTCCTACAATGAGCAGTTCTTC.

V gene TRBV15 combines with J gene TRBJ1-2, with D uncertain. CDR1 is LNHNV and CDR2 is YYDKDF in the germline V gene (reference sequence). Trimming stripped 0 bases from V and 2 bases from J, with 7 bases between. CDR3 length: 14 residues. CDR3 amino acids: CATSRDVGNYGYTF. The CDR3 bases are TGTGCCACCAGCAGAGATGTAGGGAACTATGGCTACACCTTC. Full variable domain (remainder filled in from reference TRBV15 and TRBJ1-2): DAMVIQNPRYQVTQFGKPVTLSCSQTLNHNVMYWYQQKSSQAPKLLFHYYDKDFNNEADTPDNFQSRRPNTSFCFLDIRSPGLGDTAMYLCATSRDVGNYGYTFGSGTRLTVV.

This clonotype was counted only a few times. CDR3: CSARDQSETQYF. In DNA form, the CDR3 reads TGCAGTGCGCGGGATCAATCAGAGACCCAGTACTTC. This chain joins TRBV20-1 and TRBJ2-5, with a weak D call TRBD2 (6 bases). The CDR3 loop spans 12 amino acids. The germline CDR1 and CDR2 sequences are DFQATT and SNEGSKA (reference sequence). The V and J ends lost 6 bases and 4 bases respectively, with 12 bases between them.

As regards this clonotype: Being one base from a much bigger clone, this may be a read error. CDR3 loop: CASSEARRFIPVDF. DNA of the CDR3: TGTGCCAGCAGTGAAGCCAGGAGGTTTATCCCCGTAGACTTC. This rearrangement joins TRBV6-1 to TRBJ2-7, with TRBD2 as a possible D gene (5 bases). The germline gives CDR1 MNHNS, CDR2 SASEGT. The CDR3 totals 14 residues.

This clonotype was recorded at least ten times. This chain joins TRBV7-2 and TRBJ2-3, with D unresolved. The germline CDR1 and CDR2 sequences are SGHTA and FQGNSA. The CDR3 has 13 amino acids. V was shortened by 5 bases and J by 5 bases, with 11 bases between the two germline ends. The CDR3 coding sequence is TGTGCCAGCAGCCGTAGGGTGGGAGATACGCAGTATTTT. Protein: CASSRRVGDTQYF.